This note documents a single T cell receptor beta chain sequence. What it binds is unknown. There are 15 residues in the CDR3. The junction had 4 bases not matched to a gene; V was cut back by 3 bases and J by 4 bases. CDR1 GTSNPN and CDR2 SVGIG come from the germline V gene (reference sequence). The table came from immunoSEQ multiplex PCR; TCRdb's copy has only in-frame clones and leaves some out. The sample holds roughly 140,000 clones; about nine tenths are singletons and the top ten take more than 2%. The data originate from a study of T cell responses to AZD1222 COVID-19 vaccine. Study-level points and caveats: Recipients of two AZD1222 doses showed rising Spike-specific TCR breadth and depth. Clonal diversity was possibly underestimated; the donors were predominantly white British and more often female. Samples come after the peak T cell response, not at day 14.

This sequence joins TRBV30 and TRBJ2-1; 12 bases match TRBD2. The sequences come from peripheral blood, collected on day 0 of AZD1222 vaccination. The receptor was isolated from an adult in good health. The CDR3 here is CAWSAGTSGYNEQFF. CDR3 DNA sequence: TGTGCCTGGAGCGCCGGGACTAGCGGGTACAATGAGCAGTTCTTC.